This T cell receptor (beta chain) was identified during a study of Graves' ophthalmopathy and Graves' hyperthyroidism. TCR beta CDR3 amplification used RNA transcripts. Scientists carried out first-round RT-PCR using HTBI primers and then a second-round multiplex PCR. One entry per CDR3 protein, called by TCRdb with MiXCR from the multiplex PCR reads. The data show about 380,000 distinct CDR3 sequences, with 15% to 19% seen just once and around 6.6% held by the top ten. Looked up from germline, CDR1 is SGHAT and CDR2 is FQDESV (reference sequence). V lost 1 base to trimming and J lost 1 base, with 17 bases between them. The CDR3 runs 17 residues.

Sequenced: peripheral blood. The TCR originated in a woman in her late teens or twenties with stable Graves' hyperthyroidism. The chain uses TRBV11-1 and TRBJ2-7; TRBD1 is a possible D gene (6 bases). As DNA, the CDR3 is TGTGCCAGCAGCTTAGAAGGGTATGGGGGCAAGTCCTACGAGCAGTACTTC. This codes for CASSLEGYGGKSYEQYF.